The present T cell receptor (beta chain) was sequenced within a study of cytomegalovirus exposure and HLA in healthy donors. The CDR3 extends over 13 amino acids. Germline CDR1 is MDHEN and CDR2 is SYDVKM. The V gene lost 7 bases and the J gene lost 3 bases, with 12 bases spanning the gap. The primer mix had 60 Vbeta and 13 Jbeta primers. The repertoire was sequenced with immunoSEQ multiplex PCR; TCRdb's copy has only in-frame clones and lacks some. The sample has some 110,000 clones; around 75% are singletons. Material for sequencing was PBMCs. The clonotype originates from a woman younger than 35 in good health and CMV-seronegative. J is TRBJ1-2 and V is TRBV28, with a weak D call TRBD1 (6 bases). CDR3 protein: CASTLGTYYGYTF. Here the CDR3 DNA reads TGTGCCAGCACACTGGGGACATACTATGGCTACACCTTC.